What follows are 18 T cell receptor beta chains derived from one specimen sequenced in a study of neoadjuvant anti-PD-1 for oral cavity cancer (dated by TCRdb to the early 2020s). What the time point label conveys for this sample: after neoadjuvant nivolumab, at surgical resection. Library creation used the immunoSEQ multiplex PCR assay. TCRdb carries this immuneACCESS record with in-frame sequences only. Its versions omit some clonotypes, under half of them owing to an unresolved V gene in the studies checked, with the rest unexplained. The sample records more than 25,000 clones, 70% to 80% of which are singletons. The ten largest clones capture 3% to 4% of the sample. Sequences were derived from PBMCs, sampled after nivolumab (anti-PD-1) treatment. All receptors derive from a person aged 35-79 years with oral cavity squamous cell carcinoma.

The CDR3 reads CASSDQLRAGNTEAFF. DNA of the CDR3: TGTGCCAGCAGTGATCAACTCAGGGCGGGGAACACTGAAGCTTTCTTT. The V call is TRBV25-1, the J call TRBJ1-1, with a tentative D call TRBD1 (5 bases). Germline V gene data show CDR1 as MGHDK and CDR2 as SYGVNS. The CDR3 is 16 amino acids. Trimming cost V 3 bases and J 1 base, with 15 bases left between them.

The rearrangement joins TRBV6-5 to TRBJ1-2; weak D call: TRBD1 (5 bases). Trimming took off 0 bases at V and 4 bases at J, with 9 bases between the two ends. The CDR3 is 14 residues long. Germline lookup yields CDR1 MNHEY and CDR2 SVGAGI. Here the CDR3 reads CASSYSQALYGYTF. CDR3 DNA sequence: TGTGCCAGCAGTTACTCACAGGCACTCTATGGCTACACCTTC.

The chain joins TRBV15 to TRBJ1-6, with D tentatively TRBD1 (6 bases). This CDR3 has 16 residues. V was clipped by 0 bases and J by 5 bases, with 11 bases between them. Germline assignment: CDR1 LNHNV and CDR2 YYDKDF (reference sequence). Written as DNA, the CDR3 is TGTGCCACCAGCAGAGACGCAGGGGACAATAATTCACCCCTCCACTTT. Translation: CATSRDAGDNNSPLHF. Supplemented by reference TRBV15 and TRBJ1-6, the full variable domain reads DAMVIQNPRYQVTQFGKPVTLSCSQTLNHNVMYWYQQKSSQAPKLLFHYYDKDFNNEADTPDNFQSRRPNTSFCFLDIRSPGLGDTAMYLCATSRDAGDNNSPLHFGNGTRLTVT.

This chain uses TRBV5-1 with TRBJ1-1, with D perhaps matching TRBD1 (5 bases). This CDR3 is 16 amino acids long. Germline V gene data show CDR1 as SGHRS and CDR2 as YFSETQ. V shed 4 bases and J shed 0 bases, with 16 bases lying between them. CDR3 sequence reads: CASSPLAGSMNTEAFF. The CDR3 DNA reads TGCGCCAGCAGCCCTCTCGCAGGGTCCATGAACACTGAAGCTTTCTTT. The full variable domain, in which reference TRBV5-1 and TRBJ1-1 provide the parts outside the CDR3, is KAGVTQTPRYLIKTRGQQVTLSCSPISGHRSVSWYQQTPGQGLQFLFEYFSETQRNKGNFPGRFSGRQFSNSRSEMNVSTLELGDSALYLCASSPLAGSMNTEAFFGQGTRLTVV.

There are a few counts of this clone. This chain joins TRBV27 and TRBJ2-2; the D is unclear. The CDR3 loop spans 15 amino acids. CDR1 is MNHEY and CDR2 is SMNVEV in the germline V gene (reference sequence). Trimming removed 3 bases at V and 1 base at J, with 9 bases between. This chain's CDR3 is CASSFAPRNTGELFF. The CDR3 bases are TGTGCCAGCAGTTTCGCCCCTAGGAACACCGGGGAGCTGTTTTTT.

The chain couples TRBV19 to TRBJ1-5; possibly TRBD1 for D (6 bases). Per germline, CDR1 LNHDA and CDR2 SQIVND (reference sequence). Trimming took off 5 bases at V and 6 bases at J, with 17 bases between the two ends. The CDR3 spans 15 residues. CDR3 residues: CASSPPGQRTQPQHF. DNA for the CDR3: TGTGCCAGTAGTCCTCCGGGACAACGAACTCAGCCCCAGCATTTT.

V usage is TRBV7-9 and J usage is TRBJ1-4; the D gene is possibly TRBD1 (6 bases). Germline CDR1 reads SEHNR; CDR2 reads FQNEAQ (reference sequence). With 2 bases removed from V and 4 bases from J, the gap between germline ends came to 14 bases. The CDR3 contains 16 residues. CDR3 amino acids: CASSLLARGFNEKLFF. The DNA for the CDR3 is TGTGCCAGCAGCTTACTTGCCAGGGGATTTAATGAAAAACTGTTTTTT.

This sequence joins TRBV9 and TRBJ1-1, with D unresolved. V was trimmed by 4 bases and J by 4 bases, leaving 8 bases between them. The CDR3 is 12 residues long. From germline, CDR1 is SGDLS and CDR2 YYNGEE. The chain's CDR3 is CASSSRSTEAFF. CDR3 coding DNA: TGTGCCAGCAGCAGCAGGAGCACTGAAGCTTTCTTT.

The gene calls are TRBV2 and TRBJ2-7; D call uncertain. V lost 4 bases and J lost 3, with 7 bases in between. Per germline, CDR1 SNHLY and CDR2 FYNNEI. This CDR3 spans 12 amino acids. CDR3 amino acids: CASSGDFYEQYF. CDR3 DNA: TGTGCCAGCAGTGGGGATTTCTACGAGCAGTACTTC.

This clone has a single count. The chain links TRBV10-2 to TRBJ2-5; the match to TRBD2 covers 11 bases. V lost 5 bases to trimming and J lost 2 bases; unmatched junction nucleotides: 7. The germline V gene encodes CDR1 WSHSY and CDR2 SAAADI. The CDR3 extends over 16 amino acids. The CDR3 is CASSRSLAGGQETQYF. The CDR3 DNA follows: TGCGCCAGCAGTCGGTCCCTAGCGGGGGGTCAAGAGACCCAGTACTTC.

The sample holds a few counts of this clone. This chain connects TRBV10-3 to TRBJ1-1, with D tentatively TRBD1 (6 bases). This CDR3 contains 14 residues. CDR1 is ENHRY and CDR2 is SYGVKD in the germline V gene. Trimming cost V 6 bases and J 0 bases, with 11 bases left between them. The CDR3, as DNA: TGTGCCATCAGGGGGACACCACTGAACACTGAAGCTTTCTTT. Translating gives CAIRGTPLNTEAFF.

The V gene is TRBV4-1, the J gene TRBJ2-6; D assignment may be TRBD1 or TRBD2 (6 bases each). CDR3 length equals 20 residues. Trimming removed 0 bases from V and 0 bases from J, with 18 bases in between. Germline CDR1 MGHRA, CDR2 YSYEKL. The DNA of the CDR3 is TGCGCCAGCAGCCAAGATCCGCAGGGGACTCGTATCTCTGGGGCCAACGTCCTGACTTTC. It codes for CASSQDPQGTRISGANVLTF.

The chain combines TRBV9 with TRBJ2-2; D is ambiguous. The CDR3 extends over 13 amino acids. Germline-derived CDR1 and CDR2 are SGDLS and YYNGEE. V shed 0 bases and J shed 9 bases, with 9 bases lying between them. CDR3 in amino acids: CASSVGAPRELFF. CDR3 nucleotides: TGTGCCAGCAGCGTAGGGGCCCCCCGGGAGCTGTTTTTT.

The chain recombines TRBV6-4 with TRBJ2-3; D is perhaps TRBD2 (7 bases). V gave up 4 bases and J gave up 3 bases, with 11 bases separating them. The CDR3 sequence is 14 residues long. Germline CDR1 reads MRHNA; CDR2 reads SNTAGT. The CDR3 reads CASSVRGATDTQYF. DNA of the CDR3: TGTGCCAGCAGTGTACGGGGGGCTACAGATACGCAGTATTTT.

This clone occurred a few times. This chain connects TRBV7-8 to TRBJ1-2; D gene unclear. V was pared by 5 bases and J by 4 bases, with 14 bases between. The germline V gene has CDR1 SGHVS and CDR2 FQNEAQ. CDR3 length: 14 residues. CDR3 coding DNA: TGTGCCAGCAGCCCCTCGGGGTTAAGCTATGGCTACACCTTC. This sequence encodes CASSPSGLSYGYTF.

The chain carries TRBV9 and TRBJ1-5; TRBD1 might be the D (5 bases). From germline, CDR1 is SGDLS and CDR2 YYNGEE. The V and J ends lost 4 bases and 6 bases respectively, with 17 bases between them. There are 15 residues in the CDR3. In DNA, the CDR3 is TGTGCCAGCAGCCCGACGGGGGGGGTGGGTCAGCCCCAGCATTTT. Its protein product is CASSPTGGVGQPQHF.

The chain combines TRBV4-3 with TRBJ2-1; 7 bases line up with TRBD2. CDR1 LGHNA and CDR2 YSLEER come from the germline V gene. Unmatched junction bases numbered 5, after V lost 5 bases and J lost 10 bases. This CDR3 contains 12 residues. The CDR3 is CASSTGLHEQFF. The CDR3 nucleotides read TGCGCCAGCAGCACGGGACTACACGAGCAGTTCTTC.

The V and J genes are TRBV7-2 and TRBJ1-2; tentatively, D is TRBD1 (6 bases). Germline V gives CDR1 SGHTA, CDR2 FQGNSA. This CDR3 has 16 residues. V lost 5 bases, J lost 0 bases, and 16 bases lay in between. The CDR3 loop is CASSAYQTGSNYGYTF. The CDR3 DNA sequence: TGTGCCAGCAGCGCATATCAAACAGGGTCTAACTATGGCTACACCTTC.